This T cell receptor (beta chain) was identified during a study of patients and donors after allogeneic stem cell transplantation (TCRdb year 2020). The CDR3 sequence holds 15 residues, the cysteine and phenylalanine included. Only the CDR3 portion is preserved as DNA: 45 bases, with reading frame beginning at the first base. CDR1 KGHDR and CDR2 SFDVKD were looked up in the germline V gene. Between the V and J ends, shortened by 3 bases and 4 bases respectively, the junction contains 13 bases. Many counts were recorded for this clonotype. Its binding antigen is unknown. There are no base qualities to consult, and no much larger clone falls within one base. The library was built by means of RT-PCR. Sequencing was performed on a NextSeq 550. TCRdb reran the public reads through fastp at Q25 and MiXCR, keeping productive beta chains. Rows with a matching CDR3 protein are joined into one entry that keeps the most common DNA and genes. The sample table records some 880,000 distinct CDR3 sequences; roughly 18% of these occur just once. Clones ranked in the top ten supply approximately 5.9% of the sample.

The clonotype was recovered from a human donor who was either an allogeneic HSCT recipient or a stem cell or donor lymphocyte infusion donor (not recorded which). It is not recorded whose cells these are; they may come from a transplant donor. Source material: blood, either unsorted or a sorted T cell fraction (not recorded which). Recombination connected TRBV24-1 to TRBJ2-3; possibly the D gene is TRBD1, per 6 matching bases. This receptor carries the CDR3 CATSDPPTGPDTQYF. The sequenced DNA is TGTGCCACCAGTGATCCACCGACAGGACCAGATACGCAGTATTTT.